This TCR beta chain was captured in a study of blood T cells in healthy people across ages. In the study overall: The capture of about one barcoded beta molecule per two T cells was achieved by template switching.

The use of a sample-barcoded 5' primer and a J-beta primer mix characterized a second PCR of roughly 6 to 11 cycles. The authors tagged each cDNA molecule using a template-switch adaptor with 12 random nucleotides. TCRdb reprocessed the 5' RACE reads with MiXCR, giving one entry per CDR3 protein. Among more than 1,000,000 distinct CDR3 sequences, under 30% were seen once, and the ten largest hold less than 0.85%. Trimming took off 2 bases at V and 4 bases at J, with 9 bases between the two ends. Germline V lookup: CDR1 SGHRS, CDR2 YFSETQ. The CDR3 is made up of 13 amino acids. The same specimen was also included in a second study, on T cells of mothers and their children.

This clonotype originated in a girl aged 2 to 9 in good health. The chain uses TRBV5-1 and TRBJ1-2; D possibly corresponds to TRBD1 (6 bases). Sequences were obtained from blood. In DNA, the CDR3 is TGCGCCAGCAGCTTCCGGGGGGCCTATGGCTACACCTTC. Translated, it gives CASSFRGAYGYTF.